What follows are 9 T cell receptor beta chains derived from one specimen sequenced in a study of cytomegalovirus exposure and HLA in healthy donors (dated by TCRdb to about 2017). Libraries were built with the immunoSEQ multiplex PCR assay. For the multiplex PCR, a mixture combining 60 forward primers for TCR Vbeta segments and 13 reverse primers for TCR Jbeta segments was used. TCRdb took over this immuneACCESS table, retaining in-frame rearrangements with V and J assigned. Such tables are incomplete; in checked studies, under half of the missing clones stem from an unresolved V gene, and the remainder is unexplained. The table for this sample lists approximately 150,000 clones; about 82% of them were counted only once. Of the sample, 4.3% falls within the top ten clones. Sequences were obtained from PBMCs. Receptors originate from a woman aged 40 to 50 in good health and CMV-seropositive.

This clone was recorded only once. The chain is built from TRBV6-1 and TRBJ2-5, with TRBD2 matching over 10 bases. The DNA end is more similar to TRBJ2-7, so the J call may be wrong. CDR3 length equals 16 residues. Germline V gene sequence: CDR1 MNHNS, CDR2 SASEGT. CDR3: CASSEWLAGVSYEQYF. CDR3 nucleotides: TGTGCCAGCAGTGAATGGCTAGCGGGGGTCTCCTACGAGCAGTACTTC.

The chain combines TRBV5-1 with TRBJ1-1; D is uncertain. V shed 1 base and J shed 3 bases, with 13 bases lying between them. The CDR3 contains 15 residues. Per the germline V gene, CDR1 is SGHRS and CDR2 is YFSETQ. This CDR3 is CASSLLALKDTEAFF. CDR3 coding DNA: TGCGCCAGCAGCTTGTTAGCCCTCAAAGACACTGAAGCTTTCTTT.

With respect to this clone: The sample has other DNA sequences that encode this CDR3 too. The rearrangement uses TRBV6-5 and TRBJ2-7; the D gene is possibly TRBD2 (6 bases). CDR3 length equals 12 residues. Trimming removed 0 bases at V and 7 bases at J, with 7 bases between. The V gene's germline CDR1 is MNHEY and CDR2 SVGAGI. CDR3 residues: CASSYSGGEQYF. The CDR3 nucleotides read TGTGCCAGCAGTTACTCGGGGGGTGAGCAGTACTTC.

This chain uses TRBV14 with TRBJ2-4, with D uncertain. The germline V and J ends were trimmed by 2 bases and 10 bases, with 12 bases remaining between them. The CDR3 contains 13 residues. Germline values: CDR1 SGHDN, CDR2 FVKESK. CDR3 in amino acids: CASSQTNTNIQYF. CDR3 in DNA: TGTGCCAGCAGCCAAACGAACACTAATATTCAGTACTTC. Full variable domain (missing parts from reference TRBV14 and TRBJ2-4): EAGVTQFPSHSVIEKGQTVTLRCDPISGHDNLYWYRRVMGKEIKFLLHFVKESKQDESGMPNNRFLAERTGGTYSTLKVQPAELEDSGVYFCASSQTNTNIQYFGAGTRLSVL.

In its sample, this clone was seen once. The V call is TRBV5-5, the J call TRBJ2-5; D possibly corresponds to TRBD2 (5 bases). Germline V gives CDR1 SGHKS, CDR2 YYEKEE (reference sequence). V lost 0 bases and J 5 bases, leaving 20 bases between the germline ends. This CDR3 contains 17 residues. This CDR3 is CASSLGLMLATQETQYF. CDR3 DNA sequence: TGTGCCAGCAGCTTGGGGTTGATGTTAGCGACACAGGAGACCCAGTACTTC.

With regard to this clone: The junction does not match germline at one end; this may be a read error. The J gene is TRBJ1-2, the V gene TRBV5-6; the D is unclear. Germline V CDR1 and CDR2: SGHDT, YYEEEE. The CDR3 consists of 14 residues. CDR3 in DNA: TGTGCCAGCAGCTTGGGTTCAGGTGTCTATGGCCACACCTTC. Translation gives CASSLGSGVYGHTF. Drawing the rest from reference TRBV5-6 and TRBJ1-2, the complete variable domain is DAGVTQSPTHLIKTRGQQVTLRCSPKSGHDTVSWYQQALGQGPQFIFQYYEEEERQRGNFPDRFSGHQFPNYSSELNVNALLLGDSALYLCASSLGSGVYGHTFGSGTRLTVV.

The CDR3 sequence: CASSRHRDSYEQYF. CDR3 DNA: TGTGCCAGCAGTCGACACCGGGACAGCTACGAGCAGTACTTC. The V and J genes are TRBV6-5 and TRBJ2-7; 7 bases agree with TRBD1. This CDR3 is 14 amino acids long. The junction had 7 bases not matched to a gene; V was cut back by 5 bases and J by 3 bases. Germline-derived CDR1 and CDR2 are MNHEY and SVGAGI.

This sequence joins TRBV4-3 and TRBJ2-3; 9 positions match TRBD1. This CDR3 region has 17 residues. With V trimmed by 2 bases and J by 7 bases, 13 bases remained unmatched. From germline, CDR1 is LGHNA and CDR2 YSLEER. CDR3 residues: CASSQTLGQGGGYTQYF. CDR3 in DNA: TGCGCCAGCAGCCAAACCTTGGGACAGGGAGGGGGTTATACGCAGTATTTT.

This chain uses TRBV15 with TRBJ1-3, with D perhaps matching TRBD1 (6 bases). Trimming stripped 0 bases from V and 2 bases from J, with 11 bases between. This CDR3 contains 16 residues. Germline lookup yields CDR1 LNHNV and CDR2 YYDKDF (reference sequence). The CDR3 region has the DNA TGTGCCACCAGCAGAGACATTACAGGGACTGGAAACACCATATATTTT. It codes for CATSRDITGTGNTIYF.